The 2 T cell receptor beta chains given below trace back to one sample, sequenced in a study of blood T cell repertoires in COVID-19. Sequencing was performed with immunoSEQ multiplex PCR; in TCRdb, only in-frame clones are kept and a portion is missing. Of some 180,000 clones listed, approximately 84% are singletons. Material: peripheral blood. The receptors derive from an older man with active or convalescent COVID-19.

CDR3 bases: TGTGCCAGCAAGCTGAGGGAATTAGACACTGAAGCTTTCTTT. Its protein product is CASKLRELDTEAFF. The rearrangement links TRBV2 to TRBJ1-1; D remains unclear. Trimming shortened V by 7 bases and J by 3 bases, and 15 bases separated the two germline ends. The CDR3 contains 14 residues. Per germline, CDR1 SNHLY and CDR2 FYNNEI.

The V and J genes are TRBV7-8 and TRBJ1-5, with D possibly TRBD1 on 6 matching bases. The CDR3 extends over 15 amino acids. CDR1 SGHVS and CDR2 FQNEAQ come from the germline V gene. The V gene lost 4 bases and the J gene lost 1 base, with 11 bases spanning the gap. The CDR3 DNA reads TGTGCCAGCAGCTCCAATGGACAGAGCAATCAGCCCCAGCATTTT. Its translation is CASSSNGQSNQPQHF.